This entry describes one T cell receptor (beta chain). The antigen is undetermined. Germline CDR1 and CDR2: LGHDT and YNNKEL (reference sequence). The V gene lost 1 base and the J gene lost 13 bases, with 14 bases spanning the gap. The CDR3 extends over 12 amino acids. This sample was taken from a study of T cells after yellow fever vaccination. The study's findings and limits: Once the booster was given, most primary-vaccination clones reappeared, at about 97% for CD4 and roughly 91% for CD8. Weaker overall was a secondary response that nonetheless peaked faster, on day 5 versus 15.

TCRdb recomputed calls from the 5' RACE reads with MiXCR, one row per CDR3 protein. Among 500,000 to 650,000 distinct CDR3 sequences listed, 17% were seen once. The sample was PBMCs, taken 5 days after the first yellow fever vaccination. This clonotype was obtained from a man in his late teens or twenties who received the YFV17D yellow fever vaccine. This chain joins TRBV3-1 and TRBJ2-7; D is possibly TRBD1 (5 bases). The CDR3: CASSQGGADSYF. The CDR3 bases are TGTGCCAGCAGCCAAGGTGGAGCTGACAGTTACTTC.